These 23 T cell receptor beta chains were sequenced from one sample in a study of T-cell reconstitution after alpha-beta-depleted transplantation in children (dated by TCRdb to 2015 to 2016). The library was produced with PCR. The listed sequencing device is Illumina HiSeq 2500. Molecular barcoding was employed in the preparation of TCR libraries, with unique molecular identifiers being used to normalize TCRbeta repertoire quantification. TCRdb redid the processing of the public reads, applying fastp at Q25 and MiXCR, and retained in-frame beta chains. Here each entry gathers all rows of one CDR3 protein and keeps the most common genes and DNA. Recorded for this sample are about 400,000 distinct CDR3 sequences; around 20% of them occurred a single time. Clones ranked in the top ten supply 3.8% of the sample. The source material was PBMCs from the stem cell graft donor, sampled from the stem cell graft. These receptors were taken from a human donor who donated a stem cell graft to a child with acute myeloid leukemia.

This clonotype was counted a few times. The J gene is TRBJ1-1, the V gene TRBV5-1; D uncertain. From germline, CDR1 is SGHRS and CDR2 YFSETQ. The CDR3 loop spans 12 amino acids. The V end lost 0 bases, the J end lost 5 bases, and 5 bases lay between the germline ends. CDR3 residues: CASSLEGTEAFF. CDR3 nucleotides: TGCGCCAGCAGCTTGGAGGGTACTGAAGCTTTCTTT.

This clonotype was seen ten or more times. This chain connects TRBV29-1 to TRBJ2-1; D is ambiguous. The germline V gene has CDR1 SQVTM and CDR2 ANQGSEA. Trimming pared 7 bases from V and 10 bases from J, leaving 17 bases between. The CDR3 length is 12 residues. The CDR3 DNA reads TGCAGCGCCTTGCACTCCGGCCGAGAGCAGTTCTTC. Its translation: CSALHSGREQFF.

This clonotype was observed many times. The gene calls are TRBV20-1 and TRBJ2-1, with D perhaps TRBD2 (5 bases). V gave up 0 bases and J gave up 3 bases, with 12 bases separating them. Germline lookup yields CDR1 DFQATT and CDR2 SNEGSKA (reference sequence). The CDR3 is 15 residues long. CDR3 sequence (DNA): TGCAGTGCTAGAGAGGTCGTCGGGGACTACAATGAGCAGTTCTTC. As protein: CSAREVVGDYNEQFF.

The chain uses TRBV9 and TRBJ2-1; 11 bases are shared with TRBD2. The CDR3 loop spans 17 amino acids. Germline assignment: CDR1 SGDLS and CDR2 YYNGEE. V shed 6 bases and J 5 bases; nucleotides not matched to a gene: 13. CDR3 in DNA: TGTGCCAGCAAGTTTCCGGCTAGCGGGAGGCGGGACAATGAGCAGTTCTTC. It specifies CASKFPASGRRDNEQFF.

This clonotype was counted a few times. The CDR3: CSASRTGLYNEQFF. The CDR3 DNA reads as TGCAGTGCTTCGCGGACAGGGTTGTACAATGAGCAGTTCTTC. The J gene is TRBJ2-1, the V gene TRBV20-1, with TRBD1 matching over 8 bases. This CDR3 spans 14 amino acids. Trimming cost V 5 bases and J 4 bases; bases outside gene matches: 7. CDR1 and CDR2 (germline): DFQATT, SNEGSKA (reference sequence).

The rearrangement links TRBV12-3 or TRBV12-4 to TRBJ1-3; D remains unclear. V was pared by 3 bases and J by 4 bases, with 16 bases between. The CDR3 contains 16 residues. The DNA of the CDR3 is TGTGCCAGCAGTTTTCGCCTCACGTCTCGGGGAAACACCATATATTTT. It yields the protein CASSFRLTSRGNTIYF.

V is TRBV6-2 or TRBV6-3 and J is TRBJ2-5; TRBD2 aligns across 14 bases. After removal of 4 bases from V and 4 bases from J, the junction contained 5 bases not matched to a gene. The CDR3 runs to 16 residues. Germline V CDR1 and CDR2: MNHEY, SVGEGT. The CDR3 nucleotides read TGTGCCAGCAGTTGGACTAGCGGGAGGTTCCCAGAGACCCAGTACTTC. The encoded protein is CASSWTSGRFPETQYF.

The V call is TRBV7-9, the J call TRBJ2-2; D might be TRBD1 (6 bases). The CDR3 runs 16 residues. Germline CDR1 is SEHNR and CDR2 is FQNEAQ (reference sequence). With 5 bases removed from V and 0 bases from J, the gap between germline ends came to 13 bases. CDR3 sequence reads: CASSPPQGTNTGELFF. CDR3 nucleotides: TGTGCCAGCAGCCCGCCCCAGGGGACGAACACCGGGGAGCTGTTTTTT.

V and J are TRBV10-3 and TRBJ2-1, with 9 bases matching TRBD2. Germline V gene data show CDR1 as ENHRY and CDR2 as SYGVKD. Germline trimming cut 7 bases from V and 10 bases from J; bases unmatched to any gene: 17. This CDR3 has 16 residues. CDR3: CAINPASGNRPEEQFF. CDR3 bases: TGTGCCATCAACCCCGCTAGCGGGAATCGTCCGGAAGAGCAGTTCTTC.

The V and J genes are TRBV28 and TRBJ2-7, with 7 nucleotides matching TRBD2. V lost 7 bases to trimming and J lost 3 bases; unmatched junction nucleotides: 9. CDR1 and CDR2 (germline): MDHEN, SYDVKM. The CDR3 contains 14 residues. Written as DNA, the CDR3 is TGTGCCAGCACCTTTCCAGGCGGGAGCTACGAGCAGTACTTC. This encodes CASTFPGGSYEQYF.

A few counts support this clonotype. V and J are TRBV6-5 and TRBJ2-1; D is undetermined. The CDR3 sequence is 12 residues long. V gave up 2 bases and J gave up 10 bases, with 9 bases separating them. CDR1 and CDR2 from the germline V gene are MNHEY and SVGAGI. CDR3 sequence reads: CASSYGVGEQFF. CDR3 coding DNA: TGTGCCAGCAGTTACGGGGTAGGCGAGCAGTTCTTC.

This clonotype was seen ten or more times. V is TRBV20-1 and J is TRBJ2-5; possibly TRBD2 for D (6 bases). The CDR3 length is 14 residues. The V and J ends lost 3 bases and 5 bases respectively, with 16 bases between them. From germline, CDR1 is DFQATT and CDR2 SNEGSKA (reference sequence). The CDR3 sequence is CSASPPLARETQYF. As DNA, the CDR3 is TGCAGTGCTAGCCCCCCCCTAGCGAGGGAGACCCAGTACTTC.

This clonotype appeared a few times. V usage is TRBV7-9 and J usage is TRBJ1-2; TRBD1 might be the D (5 bases). This CDR3 comprises 12 residues. Germline V lookup: CDR1 SEHNR, CDR2 FQNEAQ (reference sequence). V lost 3 bases and J lost 7, with 9 bases in between. The CDR3 DNA reads TGTGCCAGCAGCTTGAGTGGGGCTGGCTACACCTTC. This sequence encodes CASSLSGAGYTF.

Ten or more counts support this clonotype. The genes are TRBV20-1 and TRBJ2-7; D is undetermined. Trimming cost V 3 bases and J 0 bases, with 12 bases left between them. The CDR3 has 14 amino acids. Germline CDR1 reads DFQATT; CDR2 reads SNEGSKA (reference sequence). CDR3 sequence reads: CSASPTYSSYEQYF. The CDR3 DNA follows: TGCAGTGCTAGCCCTACGTACAGCTCCTACGAGCAGTACTTC.

This sequence joins TRBV5-6 and TRBJ2-1, with D uncertain. The V gene's germline CDR1 is SGHDT and CDR2 YYEEEE. The CDR3 has 11 amino acids. Deletions cut 0 bases from V and 9 bases from J, with 4 bases between. CDR3 nucleotides: TGTGCCAGCAGCTTGGAGCTTGAGCAGTTCTTC. It specifies CASSLELEQFF.

This clonotype appeared a few times. V usage is TRBV27 and J usage is TRBJ2-7; D is possibly TRBD1 or TRBD2 (5 bases each). The CDR3 loop spans 16 amino acids. Per germline, CDR1 MNHEY and CDR2 SMNVEV (reference sequence). V was clipped by 2 bases and J by 5 bases, with 19 bases between them. The CDR3 nucleotides read TGTGCCAGCAGTTTAGTCCCCGGGGCGGGCTTCAACGAGCAGTACTTC. Residues: CASSLVPGAGFNEQYF.

The chain has TRBV24-1 and TRBJ2-5; 7 bases agree with TRBD2. The CDR3 is made up of 14 amino acids. Germline V gene lookup returns CDR1 KGHDR and CDR2 SFDVKD. J was trimmed by 3 bases and V by 0 bases; bases with no gene match: 0. The CDR3 loop is CATSDLAGEETQYF. The CDR3, as DNA: TGTGCCACCAGTGATTTGGCGGGAGAAGAGACCCAGTACTTC.

This clonotype has at least ten counts. The rearrangement uses TRBV20-1 and TRBJ1-1; D might be TRBD1 (6 bases). Germline V gene sequence: CDR1 DFQATT, CDR2 SNEGSKA (reference sequence). V was cut by 2 bases and J by 8 bases, with 15 bases left in between. The CDR3 loop spans 13 amino acids. CDR3: CSARSDSEVEAFF. The CDR3 DNA reads as TGCAGTGCTAGATCGGACAGTGAGGTAGAAGCTTTCTTT.

This clonotype was seen more than once but under ten times. The chain is built from TRBV4-3 and TRBJ1-3; the match to TRBD1 covers 7 bases. CDR1 is LGHNA and CDR2 is YSLEER in the germline V gene. V shed 3 bases, J shed 2 bases, and the junction held 7 bases outside the gene matches. The CDR3 length is 16 residues. The CDR3 DNA reads as TGCGCCAGCAGCCAGGTGACAGGGAATGCTGGAAACACCATATATTTT. Protein product: CASSQVTGNAGNTIYF.

Many counts were recorded for this clonotype. The rearrangement uses TRBV20-1 and TRBJ2-1; 8 bases are a match to TRBD1. The trim removed 3 bases at V and 4 bases at J, leaving 8 bases unmatched. Germline V gives CDR1 DFQATT, CDR2 SNEGSKA (reference sequence). The length of the CDR3 is 15 residues. CDR3: CSASRQGARYNEQFF. In DNA, the CDR3 is TGCAGTGCTAGCCGCCAGGGGGCTAGGTACAATGAGCAGTTCTTC.

The chain couples TRBV12-3 or TRBV12-4 to TRBJ2-7; D might be TRBD1 (5 bases). Trimming removed 2 bases at V and 3 bases at J, with 11 bases between. This CDR3 is built from 14 residues. This CDR3 is CASSLYPGIYEQYF. The CDR3 DNA reads as TGTGCCAGCAGTTTATACCCAGGGATCTACGAGCAGTACTTC.

In its sample, this clonotype was seen many times. The chain employs TRBV10-3 and TRBJ2-7; maybe TRBD1 (5 bases). The V and J ends lost 3 bases and 2 bases respectively, with 14 bases between them. Per the germline V gene, CDR1 is ENHRY and CDR2 is SYGVKD. This CDR3 spans 15 amino acids. The CDR3 loop reads CAISEQDKGTYEQYF. The CDR3 DNA reads as TGTGCCATCAGTGAACAGGACAAGGGGACCTACGAGCAGTACTTC.

The chain carries TRBV7-9 and TRBJ2-7; the D gene is possibly TRBD2 (5 bases). The germline V and J ends were trimmed by 5 bases and 3 bases, with 17 bases remaining between them. Germline CDR1 and CDR2: SEHNR and FQNEAQ (reference sequence). CDR3 length equals 15 residues. CDR3 bases: TGTGCCAGCAGCCCGCCCACTAGGACGGACTACGAGCAGTACTTC. Protein: CASSPPTRTDYEQYF.